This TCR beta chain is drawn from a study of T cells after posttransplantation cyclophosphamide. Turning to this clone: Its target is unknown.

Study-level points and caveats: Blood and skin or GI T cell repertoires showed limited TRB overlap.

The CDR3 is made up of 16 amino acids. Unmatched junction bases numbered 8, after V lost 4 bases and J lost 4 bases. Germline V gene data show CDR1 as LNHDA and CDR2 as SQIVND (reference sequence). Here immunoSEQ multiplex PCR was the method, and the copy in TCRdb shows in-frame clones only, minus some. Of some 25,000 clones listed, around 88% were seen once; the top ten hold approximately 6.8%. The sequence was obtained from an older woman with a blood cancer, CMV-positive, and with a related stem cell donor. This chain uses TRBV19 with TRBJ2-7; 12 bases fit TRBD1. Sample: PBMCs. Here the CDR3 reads CASSTRDRGLFYEQYF. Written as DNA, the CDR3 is TGTGCCAGTAGTACCCGGGACAGGGGGCTGTTTTACGAGCAGTACTTC.